This record looks at one T cell receptor beta chain sequence and its context. Its antigen remains unknown. The junction differs from germline at one of its ends, possibly a read error. Libraries were prepared by immunoSEQ multiplex PCR; TCRdb keeps only in-frame clonotypes and omits some of them. The repertoire includes fewer than 100,000 clones, approximately 90% of them detected once, and 11% sits in the top ten. The sample originates from a study of T cell responses to AZD1222 COVID-19 vaccine. Study findings and constraints: Donors were largely white British and mainly female; clonal diversity was possibly underestimated. Sampling that yielded the repertoires occurred only after the peak T cell response.

The source material was peripheral blood, sampled 28 days after the second AZD1222 dose. The TCR originated in an adult who received the AZD1222 COVID-19 vaccine.

CDR3: CASSAGHRGSDTQYF. The CDR3 bases are TGTGCTAGCAGCGCGGGACACCGTGGTTCGGATACGCAGTATTTT. The J gene is TRBJ2-3, the V gene TRBV7-7; D might be TRBD1 or TRBD2, each matching 6 bases. The germline V gene has CDR1 SSHAT and CDR2 FNYEAQ (reference sequence). CDR3 size: 15 residues. The variable domain in full, with the rest retrieved from reference TRBV7-7 and TRBJ2-3, is GAGVSQSPRYKVTKRGQDVTLRCDPISSHATLYWYQQALGQGPEFLTYFNYEAQPDKSGLPSDRFSAERPEGSISTLTIQRTEQRDSAMYRCASSAGHRGSDTQYFGPGTRLTVL.